This entry is about one T cell receptor (beta chain). Which antigen it targets is not known. Per-base qualities were not stored, and no clone one base away is much larger. The sample belongs to a study of blood T cells in healthy people across ages (dated by TCRdb to the mid-2010s). About the full investigation: In model experiments, template switching captured about one uniquely barcoded TCR beta cDNA molecule for every two T cells. The study measured age-related changes in TCR beta repertoire diversity using deep sequencing normalized with unique cDNA molecular identifiers. Four age groups were formed from the donors: young (average roughly 15 years), middle-aged (more than 35), aged (around 68) and long-lived (82). To avoid experimental bias, donors of different ages were randomly spread across the sequencing lanes. Using the same blood draw, the study looked at two additional independent replicas of 1 million unique cDNA reads for two donors, one aged 18 to 30 and the other aged 80 or older. General study outcomes and caveats: As age increased, observed TCR beta diversity per million T cells dropped in a roughly linear way, and a significant reduction was already evident by age about 40. The percentage of naive T cells measured by flow cytometry correlated strongly with observed TCR beta diversity. The CMV infection status of donors was not known, potentially confounding age-related changes in expanded clonotypes. Estimates of total diversity based on one million sequenced T cells were regarded as lower bounds and as underestimates. Compared with the aged group, the long-lived group had more naive CD4+ T cells, fewer expanded clones and increased TCR diversity, a pattern suggesting age selection. Bulk unsorted PBMC profiling prevented conclusive comparison of naive and antigen-experienced compartments.

Systemically healthy Caucasian individuals from Russia, approximately 39 in total and aged about 6 to 95 years, were included as donors. Each donor gave about 9.7 milliliters of peripheral blood, drawn into EDTA-treated Vacutainer tubes. Ficoll-Paque density-gradient centrifugation was used to isolate PBMCs, with at least 6.5 million per sample. Total RNA, at least 6 micrograms per sample, was extracted from PBMCs with Trizol reagent. Naive CD45RAhigh/CD27high T cell percentages were measured by flow cytometry on a PBMC aliquot from every donor. The library was built by means of 5' RACE. Sequencing instrument: Illumina HiSeq 2500. A second roughly 7 to 12 cycle PCR used a sample-barcoded 5' primer and a J-beta primer mix. A template-switch 5' adaptor carrying 12 random nucleotides introduced a unique molecular identifier onto each TCR beta cDNA molecule. At least 3 million CDR3-containing paired-end reads were obtained from each sample. All of the RNA was converted into first-strand cDNA using the Mint cDNA synthesis kit, with a TRBC-specific oligonucleotide serving as the primer. Following uracil-DNA glycosylase treatment, all cDNA underwent a first 18-cycle PCR with the universal primers M1SS and BC2_uni_R. The authors' analysis ran thus. Each sample was normalized by randomly selecting 1 million high-quality reads, each carrying a distinct molecular identifier. Instead of being binned into consensus sequences, reads with shared molecular identifiers were discarded. MiTCR, run with a Q25 quality threshold and the strictest error-elimination algorithm, handled CDR3 identification, clonotype clustering and error correction. Lower-bound total TCR beta diversity was estimated with a nonparametric unseen species model using Euler transformation. The raw public reads went through TCRdb reprocessing: fastp at Q25, MiXCR clone calling, in-frame beta chains kept. Under each unique CDR3 protein, matching rows form one entry showing the most common genes and DNA. TCRdb, rather than the study authors, made the V and J calls. The sample records about 1,000,000 distinct CDR3 sequences, more than 40% of which are singletons. The leading ten clones occupy approximately 17% of the sample.

This receptor was identified in a woman aged 55-69 years in good health. What was sequenced was blood.

The encoded CDR3 is CAGQRERETQYF. The nucleotides are TGTGCCGGACAGCGGGAGAGGGAGACCCAGTACTTC. The sequence is built from TRBV7-9 and TRBJ2-4; TRBD2 matches 8 bases in the middle. The end of the DNA is better explained by TRBJ2-5, so the J call may be wrong. From the germline V gene (reference sequence), CDR1 is SEHNR and CDR2 is FQNEAQ. Including cysteine and phenylalanine, the CDR3 has 12 amino acids. Only the CDR3 DNA is retained, 36 bases long and in frame from the first base.